Listed here is a single T cell receptor beta chain. Its binding antigen is unknown. Nothing much larger sits one base from this clone, and base qualities are not available. This record comes from a study of OX40 agonist ivuxolimab in advanced cancers. Notes on the research overall: Ivuxolimab was a fully human IgG2 agonistic monoclonal antibody targeting the costimulatory receptor OX40 (CD134). Intravenous ivuxolimab was administered to patients every 2 weeks at six dose levels: 0.01, 0.1, 0.3, 1.5, 3 and 10 mg/kg. Prior anti-PD-1, anti-PD-L1 or anti-CTLA-4 therapy was permitted, and about two fifths of dose-escalation patients had received checkpoint inhibitors. Three dose-escalation patients achieved partial responses, one with hepatocellular carcinoma and two with cutaneous melanoma. Peripheral TCRbeta sequencing was intended to test whether TCR sequence diversity was altered and clonal T-cell expansion was caused by ivuxolimab. The paper reports the monotherapy dose-escalation portion (N of about 47 patients) of the phase I ivuxolimab trial. Of the 50 to 55 patients in dose escalation, about 20 had hepatocellular carcinoma, about 15 had melanoma, 9 had renal cell carcinoma and 9 had head and neck cancer. In the dose-escalation cohort, 70% to 85% of patients were male, and the mean age was around 65 years with a range of about 20 to 80.

The V end loses 1 base and the J end loses 10 bases, and a stretch of 20 bases separates them. The CDR3 sequence holds 17 residues, the cysteine and phenylalanine included. Only CDR3 DNA remains: 51 bases, in frame from the first base. CDR1 and CDR2, per the germline V gene (reference sequence), are LNHDA and SQIVND. Genomic DNA was isolated from the sorted cells so that the TCRbeta CDR3 region could be sequenced. The immunoSEQ Assay was used to sequence the TCRbeta CDR3 regions. TCRdb's version of the immuneACCESS table is confined to in-frame rearrangements and falls short of the full clone set. An unresolved V gene accounts for under half of the shortfall where checked; the remainder is of unknown origin. The table for this sample lists tens of thousands of clones; about 86% of them were counted only once. Together, the top ten hold 28% of the sample. The trial excluded patients who had a history of autoimmune disease or were on systemic immunosuppression. Peripheral blood for TCR sequencing was drawn from every dose cohort at baseline, at cycle 4 day 1 and at cycle 7 day 1. Samples were obtained from an open-label, multicenter, first-in-human phase I dose-escalation trial of ivuxolimab. Adults with locally advanced or metastatic head and neck squamous cell, hepatocellular, melanoma or renal cell carcinoma were enrolled in the trial. CD4+ and CD8+ T cells were sorted separately from peripheral blood before TCR sequencing.

Overall study results and their limits: After ivuxolimab, more expanded clones were found on average in CD8+ T cells than in CD4+ T cells. The antigen specificity of the peripheral T cells that underwent clonal expansion was not determined. Low levels of normalized T-cell clonal expansion were also shown by some nonresponding patients. In the 0.1-3.0 mg/kg groups, partial responders had among the lowest normalized peripheral clonal expansion, particularly in CD8+ T cells. Clonal expansion of both CD4+ and CD8+ blood T cells was observed from baseline to week 6 at doses 0.1 to 3.0 mg/kg.

The input for sequencing was CD4+ or CD8+ T cells sorted from blood, taken in a trial of the OX40 agonist ivuxolimab. This sequence uses TRBV19 and TRBJ1-6; the D gene is perhaps TRBD1, from 5 matching bases. The sequence came from an adult with an advanced solid tumor such as melanoma, head and neck, liver or kidney cancer. The CDR3 corresponds to CASSIARTPNLLSPLHF. The nucleotides read TGTGCCAGTAGTATAGCGAGGACACCGAATCTCCTCTCACCCCTCCACTTT.